Below are 15 T cell receptor beta chains sequenced from a single sample in a study of cytomegalovirus exposure and HLA in healthy donors. PCR amplification relied on 60 Vbeta primers (plus 13 Jbeta primers). Generated by immunoSEQ multiplex PCR, the TCRdb table keeps only in-frame clones and is missing some. The table lists approximately 190,000 clones, around 70% of them singletons. The material sequenced was PBMCs. These receptors were obtained from a man in his forties in good health and CMV-seropositive.

The CDR3 reads CASSFVQGLNQETQYF. The CDR3 DNA reads as TGTGCCAGCAGCTTCGTGCAGGGGTTGAACCAAGAGACCCAGTACTTC. This chain joins TRBV7-9 and TRBJ2-5; the D gene is possibly TRBD1 (6 bases). CDR3 length: 16 amino acids. Germline assignment: CDR1 SEHNR and CDR2 FQNEAQ (reference sequence). The ends were cut back, 3 bases at V and 0 bases at J, with 14 bases in the middle.

The V call is TRBV27, the J call TRBJ2-7, with D perhaps matching TRBD2 (6 bases). Trimming left V 1 base short and J 3 bases short, with 10 bases between. CDR1 is MNHEY and CDR2 is SMNVEV in the germline V gene (reference sequence). This CDR3 is 14 amino acids long. The CDR3, as DNA: TGTGCCAGCAGTTTATGGGGGGATAGCTACGAGCAGTACTTC. Amino acid sequence: CASSLWGDSYEQYF.

With regard to this clone: Other DNA sequences within the sample encode an identical CDR3. V is TRBV11-3 and J is TRBJ2-2; D possibly corresponds to TRBD1 (6 bases). This CDR3 region has 15 residues. V was cut by 4 bases and J by 4 bases, with 13 bases left in between. Germline CDR1 and CDR2: SGHNT and YENEEA. The CDR3 nucleotides are TGTGCCAGCAGCTCAGGGGTTCGTGGCACCGGGGAGCTGTTTTTT. Protein product: CASSSGVRGTGELFF.

This chain connects TRBV10-3 to TRBJ2-5; TRBD2 is a possible D gene (7 bases). The germline V gene encodes CDR1 ENHRY and CDR2 SYGVKD. This CDR3 has 13 residues. V shed 10 bases and J shed 5 bases, with 17 bases lying between them. In DNA form, the CDR3 reads TGTGCCACCAGCCAAGGGGGGGAGGAGACCCAGTACTTC. Encoded protein: CATSQGGEETQYF.

The rearrangement joins TRBV10-3 to TRBJ2-5; D is perhaps TRBD1 (6 bases). The DNA end lines up better with TRBJ2-7; the J call may be wrong. This CDR3 has 13 residues. Germline loops: CDR1 ENHRY, CDR2 SYGVKD. The CDR3 loop reads CAISGWTEGEQYF. The CDR3 DNA follows: TGTGCCATCAGTGGATGGACAGAGGGCGAGCAGTACTTC.

As to this clone: Other DNA variants within this sample encode the same CDR3. CDR3 sequence (DNA): TGTGCCAGCAGCTGGGACAGCCAAGAGACCCAGTACTTC. Translated: CASSWDSQETQYF. The chain is built from TRBV5-6 and TRBJ2-5, with TRBD1 matching 7 bases. J lost 1 base, V lost 3 bases, and 0 bases had no gene match. This CDR3 region has 13 residues. Germline assignment: CDR1 SGHDT and CDR2 YYEEEE.

The gene calls are TRBV5-1 and TRBJ2-7; D call uncertain. The CDR3 extends over 14 amino acids. Trimming shortened V by 0 bases and J by 4 bases, and 11 bases separated the two germline ends. Germline V CDR1 and CDR2: SGHRS, YFSETQ. This CDR3 reads CASSLDTKIYEQYF. In DNA, the CDR3 is TGCGCCAGCAGCTTGGACACGAAGATTTACGAGCAGTACTTC.

The chain employs TRBV27 and TRBJ2-7; TRBD1 aligns across 10 bases. Unmatched junction bases numbered 8, after V lost 7 bases and J lost 2 bases. The CDR3 is 15 residues long. Germline V lookup: CDR1 MNHEY, CDR2 SMNVEV (reference sequence). For the CDR3, the DNA is TGTGCCAGCACCGTGACCGGGACAGGGGCCTACGAGCAGTACTTC. Translated, it gives CASTVTGTGAYEQYF.

The V and J genes are TRBV7-8 and TRBJ2-2; 9 bases line up with TRBD1. CDR3 length: 13 amino acids. Germline V gene sequence: CDR1 SGHVS, CDR2 FQNEAQ. V dropped 4 bases and J dropped 9; count of bases not matched to a gene: 3. CDR3 sequence reads: CASSSQGAWELFF. The CDR3 bases are TGTGCCAGCAGCTCACAGGGGGCGTGGGAGCTGTTTTTT. The complete variable domain, with remaining parts taken from reference TRBV7-8 and TRBJ2-2, reads GAGVSQSPRYKVAKRGQDVALRCDPISGHVSLFWYQQALGQGPEFLTYFQNEAQLDKSGLPSDRFFAERPEGSVSTLKIQRTQQEDSAVYLCASSSQGAWELFFGEGSRLTVL.

This clone was seen only a few times. The rearrangement links TRBV19 to TRBJ2-7, with 7 bases aligning to TRBD2. This CDR3 spans 13 amino acids. V trimming: 6 bases; J trimming: 4 bases; junction bases outside the gene matches: 6. CDR1 is LNHDA, CDR2 SQIVND, per germline (reference sequence). The CDR3 DNA reads TGTGCCAGTAGCGCTAGCGGCCGTTACGAGCAGTACTTC. Translation gives CASSASGRYEQYF.

The J gene is TRBJ1-5, the V gene TRBV4-1; D perhaps matches TRBD1 (6 bases). Per the germline V gene, CDR1 is MGHRA and CDR2 is YSYEKL. This CDR3 is 15 amino acids long. The V and J ends lost 4 bases and 4 bases respectively, with 14 bases between them. The CDR3 loop reads CASSLGQLGNQPQHF. CDR3 nucleotides: TGCGCCAGCAGCCTAGGACAGTTGGGGAATCAGCCCCAGCATTTT.

The count of this clone is one. The chain uses TRBV7-3 and TRBJ2-5; maybe TRBD1 (6 bases). The CDR3 contains 13 residues. V lost 4 bases to trimming and J lost 2 bases, with 8 bases between them. The V gene's germline CDR1 is SGHTA and CDR2 FQGTGA. In DNA, the CDR3 is TGTGCCAGCAGCTCGGACAGACAAGAGACCCAGTACTTC. Residues: CASSSDRQETQYF.

The chain has TRBV29-1 and TRBJ2-5; D gene ambiguous. V was shortened by 7 bases and J by 7 bases, with 16 bases between the two germline ends. Germline V gene data show CDR1 as SQVTM and CDR2 as ANQGSEA. CDR3 length equals 12 residues. The CDR3 DNA reads as TGCAGCGAGATAGAATTATCGGGGACCCAGTACTTC. It encodes CSEIELSGTQYF. Full variable domain (remainder filled in from reference TRBV29-1 and TRBJ2-5): SAVISQKPSRDICQRGTSLTIQCQVDSQVTMMFWYRQQPGQSLTLIATANQGSEATYESGFVIDKFPISRPNLTFSTLTVSNMSPEDSSIYLCSEIELSGTQYFGPGTRLLVL.

V is TRBV14 and J is TRBJ1-2, with D maybe TRBD1 (6 bases). V lost 6 bases, J lost 2 bases, and 10 bases lay in between. The CDR3 is 13 amino acids. CDR1 is SGHDN and CDR2 is FVKESK in the germline V gene. The CDR3 region has the DNA TGTGCCAGCAGTCCCCAGGGGAACTATGGCTACACCTTC. Amino acid sequence: CASSPQGNYGYTF.

The rearrangement links TRBV4-1 to TRBJ2-7; 7 nucleotides agree with TRBD1. The CDR3 extends over 14 amino acids. Unmatched junction bases numbered 2, after V lost 0 bases and J lost 3 bases. The germline V gene encodes CDR1 MGHRA and CDR2 YSYEKL. CDR3 sequence (DNA): TGCGCCAGCAGCCAAGAAGGGACAGTCTACGAGCAGTACTTC. Translated, it gives CASSQEGTVYEQYF.